This paragraph covers one TCR beta chain sequence. The antigen is unknown. 13 Jbeta primers and 60 Vbeta primers were used for the PCR. Clones were sequenced by immunoSEQ multiplex PCR, and TCRdb holds only the in-frame ones, with some missing. The sample contains around 160,000 clones, more than 70% of which appear only once. The source of the sample is a study of cytomegalovirus exposure and HLA in healthy donors. Study outcomes and limitations: Immune exposure data for these donors was limited to CMV serostatus. Most TCRs appeared rarely, but some public TCRs recurred in many donors. In a later analysis, at a false discovery rate of 0.05, 15,000 to 20,000 TCR beta sequences were associated with HLA alleles. In vitro assays verified that three CMV-associated chains recognized CMV antigens specifically.

J gave up 2 bases and V 5 bases, and 6 bases lay outside the gene matches. This CDR3 contains 15 residues. The germline gives CDR1 MDHEN, CDR2 SYDVKM. The gene calls are TRBV28 and TRBJ2-7, with TRBD2 identical over 10 bases. This TCR was sampled from a male donor in good health and CMV-seronegative. Sequencing was carried out using PBMCs. CDR3 in amino acids: CASSARLAGTYEQYF. CDR3 nucleotide sequence: TGTGCCAGCAGTGCCCGACTAGCGGGCACCTACGAGCAGTACTTC. The entire variable domain, with the rest obtained from reference TRBV28 and TRBJ2-7, is as follows: DVKVTQSSRYLVKRTGEKVFLECVQDMDHENMFWYRQDPGLGLRLIYFSYDVKMKEKGDIPEGYSVSREKKERFSLILESASTNQTSMYLCASSARLAGTYEQYFGPGTRLTVT.